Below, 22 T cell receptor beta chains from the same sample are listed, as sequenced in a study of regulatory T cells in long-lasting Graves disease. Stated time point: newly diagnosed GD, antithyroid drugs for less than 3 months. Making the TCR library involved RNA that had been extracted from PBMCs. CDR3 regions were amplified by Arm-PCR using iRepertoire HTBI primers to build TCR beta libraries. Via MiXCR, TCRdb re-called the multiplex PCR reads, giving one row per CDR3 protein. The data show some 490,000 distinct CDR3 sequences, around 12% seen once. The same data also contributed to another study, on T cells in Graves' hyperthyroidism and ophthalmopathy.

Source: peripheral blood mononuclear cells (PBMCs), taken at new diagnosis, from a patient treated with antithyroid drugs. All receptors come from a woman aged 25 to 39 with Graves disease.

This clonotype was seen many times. The CDR3 nucleotides are TGTGCCAGCAGTTTGTCTGGGTACCTCCACTTT. Translated: CASSLSGYLHF. The chain carries TRBV28 and TRBJ1-6, with no clear D. The ends were cut back, 3 bases at V and 15 bases at J, with 9 bases in the middle. Germline assignment: CDR1 MDHEN and CDR2 SYDVKM. CDR3 length equals 11 residues.

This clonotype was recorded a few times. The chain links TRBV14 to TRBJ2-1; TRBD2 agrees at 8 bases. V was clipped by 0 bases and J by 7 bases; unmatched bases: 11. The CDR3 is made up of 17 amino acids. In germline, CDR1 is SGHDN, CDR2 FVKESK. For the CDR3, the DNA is TGTGCCAGCAGCCAAGAATCCCCGGGACTAGTATTAAATGAGCAGTTCTTC. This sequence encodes CASSQESPGLVLNEQFF.

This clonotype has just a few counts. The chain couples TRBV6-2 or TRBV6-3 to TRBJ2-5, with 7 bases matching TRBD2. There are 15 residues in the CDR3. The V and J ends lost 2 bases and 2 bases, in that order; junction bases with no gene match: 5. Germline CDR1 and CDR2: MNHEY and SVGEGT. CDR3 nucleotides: TGTGCCAGCAGTTACGAGGGAGGGGAACAAGAGACCCAGTACTTC. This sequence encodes CASSYEGGEQETQYF.

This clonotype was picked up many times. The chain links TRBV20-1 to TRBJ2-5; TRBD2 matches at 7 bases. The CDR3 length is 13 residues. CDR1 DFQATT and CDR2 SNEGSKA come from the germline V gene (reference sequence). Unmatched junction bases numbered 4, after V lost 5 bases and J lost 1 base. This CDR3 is CSAVGLFQETQYF. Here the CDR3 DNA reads TGCAGTGCTGTGGGACTATTCCAAGAGACCCAGTACTTC.

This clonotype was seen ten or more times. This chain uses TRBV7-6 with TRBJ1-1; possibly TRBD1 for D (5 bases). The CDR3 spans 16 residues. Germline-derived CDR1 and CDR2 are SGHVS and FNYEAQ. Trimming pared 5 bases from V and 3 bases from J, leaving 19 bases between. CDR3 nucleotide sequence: TGTGCCAGCAGCCAAAGACCCAGGGTCTCAGACACTGAAGCTTTCTTT. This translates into CASSQRPRVSDTEAFF. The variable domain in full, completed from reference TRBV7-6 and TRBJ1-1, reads GAGVSQSPRYKVTKRGQDVALRCDPISGHVSLYWYRQALGQGPEFLTYFNYEAQQDKSGLPNDRFSAERPEGSISTLTIQRTEQRDSAMYRCASSQRPRVSDTEAFFGQGTRLTVV.

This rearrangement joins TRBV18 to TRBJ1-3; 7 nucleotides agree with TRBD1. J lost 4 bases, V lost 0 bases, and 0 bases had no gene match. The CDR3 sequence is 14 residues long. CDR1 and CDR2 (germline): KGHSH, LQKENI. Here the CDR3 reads CASSPPDRGNTIYF. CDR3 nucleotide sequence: TGTGCCAGCTCACCACCGGACAGGGGAAACACCATATATTTT.

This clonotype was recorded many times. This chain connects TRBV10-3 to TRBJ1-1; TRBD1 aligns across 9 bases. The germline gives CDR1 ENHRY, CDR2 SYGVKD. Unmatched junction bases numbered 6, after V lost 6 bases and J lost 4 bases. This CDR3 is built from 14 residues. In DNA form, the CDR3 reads TGTGCCATCAGCCGATCGACAGGGGGCACTGAAGCTTTCTTT. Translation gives CAISRSTGGTEAFF.

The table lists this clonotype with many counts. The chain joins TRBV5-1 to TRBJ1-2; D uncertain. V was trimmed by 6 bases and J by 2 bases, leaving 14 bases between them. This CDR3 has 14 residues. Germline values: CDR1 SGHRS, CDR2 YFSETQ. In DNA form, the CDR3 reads TGCGCCAGCAAACTGGACGGCCCGAACTATGGCTACACCTTC. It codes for CASKLDGPNYGYTF.

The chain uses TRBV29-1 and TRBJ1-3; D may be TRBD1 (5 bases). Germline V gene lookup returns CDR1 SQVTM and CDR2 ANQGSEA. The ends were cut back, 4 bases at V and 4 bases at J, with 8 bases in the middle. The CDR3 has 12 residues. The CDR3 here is CSVGGSGNTIYF. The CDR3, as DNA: TGCAGCGTTGGGGGGTCGGGAAACACCATATATTTT. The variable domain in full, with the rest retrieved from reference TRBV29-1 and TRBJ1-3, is SAVISQKPSRDICQRGTSLTIQCQVDSQVTMMFWYRQQPGQSLTLIATANQGSEATYESGFVIDKFPISRPNLTFSTLTVSNMSPEDSSIYLCSVGGSGNTIYFGEGSWLTVV.

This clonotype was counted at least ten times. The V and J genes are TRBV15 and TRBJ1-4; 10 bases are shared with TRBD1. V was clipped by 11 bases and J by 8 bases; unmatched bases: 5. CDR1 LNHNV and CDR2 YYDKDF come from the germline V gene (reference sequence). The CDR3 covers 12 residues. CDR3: CASGTGDEKLFF. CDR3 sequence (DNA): TGTGCCTCCGGGACAGGGGACGAAAAACTGTTTTTT.

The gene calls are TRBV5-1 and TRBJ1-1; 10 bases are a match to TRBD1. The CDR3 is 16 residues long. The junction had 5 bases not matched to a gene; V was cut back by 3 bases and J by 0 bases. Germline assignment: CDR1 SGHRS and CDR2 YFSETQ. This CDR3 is CASSSGQGGLNTEAFF. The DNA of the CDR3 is TGCGCCAGCAGCTCCGGACAGGGGGGGCTGAACACTGAAGCTTTCTTT.

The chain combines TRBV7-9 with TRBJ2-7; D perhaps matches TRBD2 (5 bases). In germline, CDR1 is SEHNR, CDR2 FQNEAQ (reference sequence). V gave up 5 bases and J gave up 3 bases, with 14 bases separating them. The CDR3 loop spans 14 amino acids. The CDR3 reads CASSPGWSSYEQYF. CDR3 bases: TGTGCCAGCAGCCCGGGGTGGTCGAGCTACGAGCAGTACTTC.

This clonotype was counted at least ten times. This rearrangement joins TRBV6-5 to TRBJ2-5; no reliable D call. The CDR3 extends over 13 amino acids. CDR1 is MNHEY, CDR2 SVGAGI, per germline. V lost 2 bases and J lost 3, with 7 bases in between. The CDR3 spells CASSYVIKETQYF. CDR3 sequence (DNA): TGTGCCAGCAGTTACGTTATCAAAGAGACCCAGTACTTC.

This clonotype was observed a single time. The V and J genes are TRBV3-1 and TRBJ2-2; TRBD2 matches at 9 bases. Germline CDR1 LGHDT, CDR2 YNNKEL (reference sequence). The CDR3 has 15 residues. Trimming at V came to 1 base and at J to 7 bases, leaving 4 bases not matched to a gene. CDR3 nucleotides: TGTGCCAGCAGCCAAGCTAGCGGGATGATCGGGGAGCTGTTTTTT. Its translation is CASSQASGMIGELFF.

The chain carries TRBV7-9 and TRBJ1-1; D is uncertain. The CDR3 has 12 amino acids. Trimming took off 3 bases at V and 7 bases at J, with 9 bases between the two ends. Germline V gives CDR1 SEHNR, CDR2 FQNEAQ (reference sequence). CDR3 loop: CASSFGVIEAFF. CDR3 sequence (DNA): TGTGCCAGCAGCTTCGGGGTAATTGAAGCTTTCTTT.

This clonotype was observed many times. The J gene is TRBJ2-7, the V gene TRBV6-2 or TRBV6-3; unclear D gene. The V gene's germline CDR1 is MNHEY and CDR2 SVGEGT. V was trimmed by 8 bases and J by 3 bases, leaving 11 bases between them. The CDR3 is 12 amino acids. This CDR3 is CASGLIYYEQYF. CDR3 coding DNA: TGTGCCAGCGGGCTAATTTACTACGAGCAGTACTTC.

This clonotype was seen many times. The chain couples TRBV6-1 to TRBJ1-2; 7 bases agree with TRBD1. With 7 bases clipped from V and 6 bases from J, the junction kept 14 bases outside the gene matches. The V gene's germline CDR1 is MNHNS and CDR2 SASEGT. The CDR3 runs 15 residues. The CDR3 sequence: CASTEEPSGQNGYTF. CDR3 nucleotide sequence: TGTGCCAGCACCGAAGAGCCCTCGGGACAGAATGGCTACACCTTC.

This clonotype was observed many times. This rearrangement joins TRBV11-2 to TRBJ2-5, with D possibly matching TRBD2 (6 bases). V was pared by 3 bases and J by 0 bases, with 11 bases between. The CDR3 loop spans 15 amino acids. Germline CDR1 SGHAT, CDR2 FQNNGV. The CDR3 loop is CASSFHRDYQETQYF. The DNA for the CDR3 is TGTGCCAGCAGCTTCCACCGGGACTACCAAGAGACCCAGTACTTC.

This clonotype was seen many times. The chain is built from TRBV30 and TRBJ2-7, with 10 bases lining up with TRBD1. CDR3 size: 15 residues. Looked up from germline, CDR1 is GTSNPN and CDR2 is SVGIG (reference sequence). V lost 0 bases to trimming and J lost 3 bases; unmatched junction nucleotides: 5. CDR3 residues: CAWSVTGQGVYEQYF. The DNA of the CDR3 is TGTGCCTGGAGTGTAACCGGACAGGGGGTCTACGAGCAGTACTTC.

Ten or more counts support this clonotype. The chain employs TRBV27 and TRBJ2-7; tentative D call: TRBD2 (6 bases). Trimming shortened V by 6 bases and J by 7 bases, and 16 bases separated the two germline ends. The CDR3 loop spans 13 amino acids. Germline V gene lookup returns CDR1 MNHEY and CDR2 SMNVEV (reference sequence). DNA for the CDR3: TGTGCCAGCAGCCGGGACTCAGGACGGGAGCAGTACTTC. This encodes CASSRDSGREQYF.

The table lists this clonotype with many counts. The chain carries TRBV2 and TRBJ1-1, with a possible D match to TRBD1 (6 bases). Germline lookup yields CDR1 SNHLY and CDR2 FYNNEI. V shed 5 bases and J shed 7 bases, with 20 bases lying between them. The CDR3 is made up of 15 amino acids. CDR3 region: CASSPLTGLLSEAFF. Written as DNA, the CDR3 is TGTGCCAGCAGTCCTTTGACAGGCCTCTTGAGTGAAGCTTTCTTT. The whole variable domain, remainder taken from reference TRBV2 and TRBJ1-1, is EPEVTQTPSHQVTQMGQEVILRCVPISNHLYFYWYRQILGQKVEFLVSFYNNEISEKSEIFDDQFSVERPDGSNFTLKIRSTKLEDSAMYFCASSPLTGLLSEAFFGQGTRLTVV.

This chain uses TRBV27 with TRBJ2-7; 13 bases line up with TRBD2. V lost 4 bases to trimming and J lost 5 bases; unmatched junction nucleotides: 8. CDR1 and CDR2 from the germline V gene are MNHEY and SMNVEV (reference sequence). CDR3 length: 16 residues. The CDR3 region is CASSSGLAGVANEQYF. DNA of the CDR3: TGTGCCAGCAGTTCAGGACTAGCGGGAGTGGCTAACGAGCAGTACTTC.